Following are 11 T cell receptor beta chains from one sample sequenced in a study of T-cell memory formation after mild COVID-19. TCRdb reanalysed the 5' RACE reads using MiXCR and keeps one entry per CDR3 protein. Counted here are about 200,000 distinct CDR3 sequences, roughly 18% occurring once; the ten biggest clones make up roughly 2.3%. Sequenced material: PBMCs or a T cell subset sorted from them (not recorded which). Receptor source: an adult woman who had mild COVID-19 (a few samples of this study predate the infection). Cell type and time point are not known.

This rearrangement joins TRBV5-1 to TRBJ2-5; D is possibly TRBD1 (5 bases). The V gene's germline CDR1 is SGHRS and CDR2 YFSETQ. The length of the CDR3 is 15 residues. V lost 0 bases and J lost 2, with 11 bases in between. DNA of the CDR3: TGCGCCAGCAGCTTGGTGGCAGGGCAACAAGAGACCCAGTACTTC. Translation: CASSLVAGQQETQYF.

The chain carries TRBV9 and TRBJ2-3, with unresolved D. V dropped 3 bases and J dropped 4 bases, with 12 bases sitting between them. The CDR3 has 14 amino acids. CDR1 and CDR2 (germline): SGDLS, YYNGEE. CDR3 in DNA: TGTGCCAGCAGCGCGACCGTCCCCGCAGATACGCAGTATTTT. It codes for CASSATVPADTQYF.

The chain uses TRBV10-3 and TRBJ1-1, with 8 bases aligning to TRBD1. The V gene's germline CDR1 is ENHRY and CDR2 SYGVKD. The CDR3 has 15 amino acids. The ends lost 2 bases at V and 1 base at J; junction bases unmatched: 3. The CDR3 region has the DNA TGTGCCATCAGTGAGCCTACAGGGGGGAACACTGAAGCTTTCTTT. It translates to CAISEPTGGNTEAFF.

This chain uses TRBV5-6 with TRBJ1-1; a weak D match, TRBD1 (5 bases). Trimming shortened V by 0 bases and J by 7 bases, and 7 bases separated the two germline ends. The CDR3 sequence is 12 residues long. CDR1 and CDR2 from the germline V gene are SGHDT and YYEEEE. In DNA form, the CDR3 reads TGTGCCAGCAGCTTGGGGGGCCTTGAAGCTTTCTTT. The encoded protein is CASSLGGLEAFF.

This clonotype was observed a few times. The V and J genes are TRBV6-6 and TRBJ2-7; D assignment may be TRBD1 or TRBD2 (5 bases each). The CDR3 is 18 residues long. The V end was cut by 1 base, the J end by 2 bases, with 21 bases between. Germline-derived CDR1 and CDR2 are MNHNY and SVGAGI (reference sequence). CDR3 protein: CASSYFPGPNTPTYEQYF. For the CDR3, the DNA is TGTGCCAGCAGTTACTTTCCGGGACCCAACACCCCAACCTACGAGCAGTACTTC.

This clonotype came up a few times. The chain joins TRBV5-4 to TRBJ2-2; 9 bases line up with TRBD1. Germline V gives CDR1 SGHNT, CDR2 YYREEE (reference sequence). V lost 4 bases to trimming and J lost 4 bases; unmatched junction nucleotides: 8. The CDR3 is 16 residues long. The CDR3 loop is CASSPMGDRVTGELFF. The CDR3 bases are TGTGCCAGCAGCCCTATGGGGGACAGGGTCACCGGGGAGCTGTTTTTT. The complete variable domain, with remaining parts taken from reference TRBV5-4 and TRBJ2-2, reads ETGVTQSPTHLIKTRGQQVTLRCSSQSGHNTVSWYQQALGQGPQFIFQYYREEENGRGNFPPRFSGLQFPNYSSELNVNALELDDSALYLCASSPMGDRVTGELFFGEGSRLTVL.

V usage is TRBV4-3 and J usage is TRBJ1-4; TRBD1 is a possible D gene (5 bases). Germline V CDR1 and CDR2: LGHNA, YSLEER. The V gene lost 1 base and the J gene lost 0 bases, with 12 bases spanning the gap. CDR3 length equals 17 residues. The CDR3 region is CASSQGGGIATNEKLFF. Written as DNA, the CDR3 is TGCGCCAGCAGCCAAGGCGGGGGGATCGCAACTAATGAAAAACTGTTTTTT.

The chain carries TRBV4-3 and TRBJ2-1; 8 nucleotides agree with TRBD2. V shed 0 bases and J 7 bases; nucleotides not matched to a gene: 5. Germline V CDR1 and CDR2: LGHNA, YSLEER. The CDR3 is made up of 15 amino acids. For the CDR3, the DNA is TGCGCCAGCAGCCAAGAAGCGGGAGTTAGGAATGAGCAGTTCTTC. As protein: CASSQEAGVRNEQFF.

This clonotype was seen only a few times. The rearrangement links TRBV18 to TRBJ2-5; 7 bases align to TRBD1. The CDR3 is 14 residues long. Germline V gives CDR1 KGHSH, CDR2 LQKENI. V shed 3 bases and J 4 bases; nucleotides not matched to a gene: 5. The CDR3 DNA reads TGTGCCAGCTCACCTGAGGGGGCGCGAGAGACCCAGTACTTC. This codes for CASSPEGARETQYF.

This clonotype was seen a few times. The chain is built from TRBV5-1 and TRBJ2-5, with 10 nucleotides matching TRBD1. The CDR3 sequence is 14 residues long. From germline, CDR1 is SGHRS and CDR2 YFSETQ. V gave up 3 bases and J gave up 5 bases; unmatched junction bases: 4. CDR3 region: CASSSTGGSETQYF. In DNA form, the CDR3 reads TGCGCCAGCAGCTCGACAGGGGGCAGCGAGACCCAGTACTTC.

The CDR3 DNA sequence: TGTGCCAGCAGCCAGAGCGGGAGGAGCTCCTACGAGCAGTACTTC. Translated, it gives CASSQSGRSSYEQYF. The J gene is TRBJ2-7, the V gene TRBV3-1, with 9 bases that match TRBD2. Per germline, CDR1 LGHDT and CDR2 YNNKEL (reference sequence). The ends lost 3 bases at V and 0 bases at J; junction bases unmatched: 3. CDR3 length: 15 residues.